What follows is one TCR beta chain and its context. Its antigen remains unknown. The repertoire was sequenced with immunoSEQ multiplex PCR; TCRdb's copy has only in-frame clones and lacks some. The sample lists 440,000 or so clones, about 90% occurring once. The treatment: approximately 18 received Ad26.COV2.S at low or high dose, single or two shots; five or six received placebo; per-sample allocation not given. Samples analyzed were those drawn on day 63 after the first vaccine or placebo injection. The data are from a study of Ad26.COV2.S vaccination and SARS-CoV-2 variants. Study as a whole: The authors gave Ad26.COV2.S intramuscularly, either once or twice 56 days apart. General study findings and limits: Greater spike-specific TCR breadth was seen in vaccine recipients than in placebo recipients. The breadth of spike-specific CD8+ and CD4+ T cell responses after vaccination was reportedly substantial.

The sample here was peripheral blood, taken in a trial of Ad26.COV2.S vaccine versus placebo. This TCR came from a person aged 18 to 65 who received the Ad26.COV2.S COVID-19 vaccine or a placebo.

This chain's CDR3 is CAWSGGPEGQYF. CDR3 nucleotides: TGTGCCTGGAGCGGGGGGCCGGAGGGGCAGTACTTC. The chain links TRBV30 to TRBJ2-7, with D maybe TRBD2 (7 bases). Germline CDR1 GTSNPN, CDR2 SVGIG (reference sequence). This CDR3 spans 12 amino acids. The ends were cut back, 3 bases at V and 9 bases at J, with 15 bases in the middle.